The 30 T cell receptor beta chains reported below all come from one sample, sequenced in a study of T-cell memory formation after mild COVID-19 (dated by TCRdb to about 2021). The protocol used for the library was 5' RACE. The reads were generated on an Illumina NovaSeq 6000. The public reads were quality trimmed at Q25 with fastp and then assembled into clones with MiXCR by TCRdb, keeping productive beta chains. Every distinct CDR3 protein forms one entry, paired with its most common genes and DNA. The sample has around 220,000 distinct CDR3 sequences on record, about a sixth of them singletons. Approximately 3.5% of the sample is taken by the ten largest. The sample was PBMCs or a T cell subset sorted from them (not recorded which). The receptors shown here come from a man aged 18 to 29 who had mild COVID-19 (a few samples of this study predate the infection). The sample titles of this study are shuffled in the database, so cell type and time point are left out; the donor was told from shared clones.

The CDR3 coding sequence is TGTGCCATCAGCCCGGAGTATAGCAATCAGCCCCAGCATTTT. It translates to CAISPEYSNQPQHF. The chain employs TRBV10-3 and TRBJ1-5; D remains unclear. Germline lookup yields CDR1 ENHRY and CDR2 SYGVKD. Trimming took 6 bases from V and 0 from J, leaving 9 bases between them. This CDR3 region has 14 residues.

Ten or more counts support this clonotype. The V and J genes are TRBV4-3 and TRBJ2-7, with 9 bases that match TRBD2. The CDR3 runs to 16 residues. V shed 4 bases, J shed 2 bases, and the junction held 9 bases outside the gene matches. Germline loops: CDR1 LGHNA, CDR2 YSLEER. CDR3 residues: CASSPSLASGAYEQYF. CDR3 coding DNA: TGCGCCAGCAGCCCCTCGCTTGCTAGCGGGGCCTACGAGCAGTACTTC.

The rearrangement links TRBV6-4 to TRBJ2-3; 8 bases agree with TRBD1. The CDR3 is made up of 15 amino acids. Per germline, CDR1 MRHNA and CDR2 SNTAGT. J was trimmed by 7 bases and V by 6 bases; bases with no gene match: 12. In DNA form, the CDR3 reads TGTGCCAGCAGCGCGCAGGGGGCACGTTCAAATACGCAGTATTTT. Its translation is CASSAQGARSNTQYF.

The sample holds many counts of this clonotype. The V call is TRBV4-3, the J call TRBJ2-1; possible D gene TRBD2, 5 bases. The CDR3 has 13 residues. V was clipped by 0 bases and J by 6 bases, with 6 bases between them. Germline loops: CDR1 LGHNA, CDR2 YSLEER. The CDR3 DNA reads TGCGCCAGCAGCCAAGAACTAGTCAATGAGCAGTTCTTC. Amino acid sequence: CASSQELVNEQFF.

The sample holds many counts of this clonotype. The chain uses TRBV20-1 and TRBJ2-3; 7 bases fit TRBD2. CDR3 size: 15 residues. With 0 bases clipped from V and 7 bases from J, the junction kept 10 bases outside the gene matches. The germline CDR1 and CDR2 sequences are DFQATT and SNEGSKA (reference sequence). For the CDR3, the DNA is TGCAGTGCTAGAGATCATCTAGCGGTGAAGAATACGCAGTATTTT. Its translation is CSARDHLAVKNTQYF.

A few counts support this clonotype. This chain links TRBV7-2 with TRBJ1-4; no clear D. The CDR3 runs to 16 residues. With 5 bases removed from V and 1 base from J, the gap between germline ends came to 14 bases. The V gene's germline CDR1 is SGHTA and CDR2 FQGNSA. CDR3 loop: CASSTQGLLTNEKLFF. The CDR3 nucleotides read TGTGCCAGCAGCACGCAAGGACTGTTAACTAATGAAAAACTGTTTTTT.

This clonotype is judged medium-sized. The J gene is TRBJ2-1, the V gene TRBV20-1, with 15 positions matching TRBD2. Germline values: CDR1 DFQATT, CDR2 SNEGSKA (reference sequence). CDR3 length: 14 amino acids. With V trimmed by 6 bases and J by 7 bases, 4 bases remained unmatched. The CDR3 DNA is TGCAGTGCCGGACTAGCGGGGGGGCCAAATGAGCAGTTCTTC. This translates into CSAGLAGGPNEQFF.

This clonotype was picked up a small number of times. This sequence joins TRBV28 and TRBJ2-5; 7 positions match TRBD2. Trimming at V came to 6 bases and at J to 7 bases, leaving 14 bases not matched to a gene. The germline V gene has CDR1 MDHEN and CDR2 SYDVKM. This CDR3 region has 15 residues. DNA for the CDR3: TGTGCCAGCAGCCAACCCGGGGGTCGGGAGGCGACCCAGTACTTC. The encoded protein is CASSQPGGREATQYF.

The rearrangement joins TRBV20-1 to TRBJ1-5, with D unresolved. Germline CDR1 DFQATT, CDR2 SNEGSKA (reference sequence). The V end was cut by 6 bases, the J end by 1 base, with 7 bases between. The CDR3 runs 12 residues. The CDR3 reads CSAAGSNQPQHF. The DNA of the CDR3 is TGCAGTGCCGCCGGCAGCAATCAGCCCCAGCATTTT.

The chain links TRBV7-9 to TRBJ1-5; D is undetermined. CDR1 is SEHNR, CDR2 FQNEAQ, per germline (reference sequence). Trimming removed 5 bases at V and 7 bases at J, with 12 bases between. CDR3 length: 13 residues. CDR3 bases: TGTGCCAGCAGCGAAGACATCGGGCAGCCCCAGCATTTT. Residues: CASSEDIGQPQHF.

The CDR3 loop is CASRVEGQGNTGELFF. CDR3 nucleotides: TGTGCCAGCAGGGTTGAGGGACAGGGTAACACCGGGGAGCTGTTTTTT. The rearrangement uses TRBV12-3 or TRBV12-4 and TRBJ2-2, with 9 bases lining up with TRBD1. V was clipped by 6 bases and J by 2 bases; unmatched bases: 7. This CDR3 region has 16 residues.

The chain employs TRBV18 and TRBJ2-5; no clear D gene. CDR1 and CDR2 (germline): KGHSH, LQKENI. CDR3 length: 17 residues. Trimming cost V 5 bases and J 1 base, with 20 bases left between them. The CDR3 region has the DNA TGTGCCAGCTCATCGCAACCTTCTGGGTCCCGCCAAGAGACCCAGTACTTC. It translates to CASSSQPSGSRQETQYF.

This clonotype was seen more than once but under ten times. The chain is built from TRBV10-3 and TRBJ1-6; a weak D match, TRBD1 (6 bases). In germline, CDR1 is ENHRY, CDR2 SYGVKD. The CDR3 length is 15 residues. Trimming cost V 6 bases and J 9 bases, with 18 bases left between them. This chain's CDR3 is CAIRSQTGTLSPLHF. The DNA for the CDR3 is TGTGCCATCAGATCCCAGACAGGTACCCTTTCACCCCTCCACTTT.

This clonotype has ten or more counts. CDR3 sequence reads: CASTLDRHTGELFF. The DNA for the CDR3 is TGTGCCAGCACATTGGACAGGCACACCGGGGAGCTGTTTTTT. This rearrangement joins TRBV7-2 to TRBJ2-2; 7 nucleotides align to TRBD1. The J segment lost 3 bases and the V segment lost 7 bases, leaving 5 bases of the junction unmatched. This CDR3 spans 14 amino acids. In germline, CDR1 is SGHTA, CDR2 FQGNSA.

The chain links TRBV7-2 to TRBJ2-5, with 10 bases that match TRBD1. Germline V gene lookup returns CDR1 SGHTA and CDR2 FQGNSA. The V segment lost 8 bases and the J segment 4 bases; nucleotides outside the gene matches: 4. The CDR3 runs to 13 residues. The CDR3 DNA is TGTGCCAGCGGGACAGGGGATAGAGAGACCCAGTACTTC. Translating gives CASGTGDRETQYF. The full variable domain, in which reference TRBV7-2 and TRBJ2-5 provide the parts outside the CDR3, is GAGVSQSPSNKVTEKGKDVELRCDPISGHTALYWYRQSLGQGLEFLIYFQGNSAPDKSGLPSDRFSAERTGGSVSTLTIQRTQQEDSAVYLCASGTGDRETQYFGPGTRLLVL.

V usage is TRBV6-5 and J usage is TRBJ2-5; 10 nucleotides match TRBD2. The V segment lost 6 bases and the J segment 5 bases; nucleotides outside the gene matches: 6. CDR3 length: 14 amino acids. Germline values: CDR1 MNHEY, CDR2 SVGAGI. This CDR3 reads CASRLLAGWETQYF. The CDR3 DNA follows: TGTGCCAGCAGATTACTAGCGGGGTGGGAGACCCAGTACTTC.

This clonotype was picked up many times. The rearrangement links TRBV4-3 to TRBJ1-5; the D gene is possibly TRBD1 (6 bases). Germline lookup yields CDR1 LGHNA and CDR2 YSLEER. The length of the CDR3 is 15 residues. Trimming took 1 base from V and 2 from J, leaving 9 bases between them. The CDR3 nucleotides read TGCGCCAGCAGCCAAGCTCCAGGGGGCAATCAGCCCCAGCATTTT. Protein: CASSQAPGGNQPQHF.

This clonotype was counted at least ten times. The genes are TRBV4-2 and TRBJ2-2, with D unclear. The CDR3 totals 14 residues. V gave up 0 bases and J gave up 3 bases, with 5 bases separating them. CDR1 is LGHNA and CDR2 is YNFKEQ in the germline V gene. This CDR3 is CASSQDRYTGELFF. The CDR3 region has the DNA TGTGCCAGCAGCCAAGATAGATACACCGGGGAGCTGTTTTTT.

The chain employs TRBV20-1 and TRBJ1-1; a possible D gene is TRBD1 (6 bases). The V gene lost 6 bases and the J gene lost 1 base, with 12 bases spanning the gap. This CDR3 has 13 amino acids. Germline V gene sequence: CDR1 DFQATT, CDR2 SNEGSKA (reference sequence). The CDR3: CSANGQTNTEAFF. In DNA, the CDR3 is TGCAGTGCAAACGGACAGACGAACACTGAAGCTTTCTTT.

V is TRBV4-2 and J is TRBJ1-1; maybe TRBD1 (5 bases). CDR1 and CDR2 from the germline V gene are LGHNA and YNFKEQ. The V gene lost 2 bases and the J gene lost 3 bases, with 13 bases spanning the gap. This CDR3 region has 15 residues. The CDR3 loop is CASSQLGVGDTEAFF. Here the CDR3 DNA reads TGTGCCAGCAGCCAACTGGGCGTGGGGGACACTGAAGCTTTCTTT.

This clonotype has a count of ten or more. This sequence joins TRBV20-1 and TRBJ1-5; D gene uncertain. The length of the CDR3 is 14 residues. The V gene's germline CDR1 is DFQATT and CDR2 SNEGSKA (reference sequence). V was trimmed by 3 bases and J by 7 bases, leaving 16 bases between them. CDR3 region: CSASGTLLSQPQHF. The CDR3 DNA sequence: TGCAGTGCTAGCGGCACCCTCCTCAGCCAGCCCCAGCATTTT.

The chain combines TRBV5-1 with TRBJ2-2; 10 bases line up with TRBD1. The J segment lost 4 bases and the V segment lost 4 bases, leaving 7 bases of the junction unmatched. The CDR3 has 16 amino acids. Germline V lookup: CDR1 SGHRS, CDR2 YFSETQ. The CDR3 region has the DNA TGCGCCAGCAGCGACCCGACAGGGGGCGTCACCGGGGAGCTGTTTTTT. This gives the protein CASSDPTGGVTGELFF.

V usage is TRBV7-2 and J usage is TRBJ1-5; D is undetermined. Germline V gene sequence: CDR1 SGHTA, CDR2 FQGNSA. Between the trimmed V and J ends, which lost 0 bases and 5 bases, there was a span of 5 bases. The CDR3 length is 13 residues. CDR3 in DNA: TGTGCCAGCAGCTTAGCGGAATATCAGCCCCAGCATTTT. Translating gives CASSLAEYQPQHF.

This clonotype was seen ten or more times. The chain employs TRBV7-2 and TRBJ2-5; D remains unclear. Trimming cost V 1 base and J 5 bases, with 8 bases left between them. Germline assignment: CDR1 SGHTA and CDR2 FQGNSA. The CDR3 is made up of 13 amino acids. The CDR3 region is CASSLDWSETQYF. In nucleotides, the CDR3 is TGTGCCAGCAGCTTAGATTGGTCGGAGACCCAGTACTTC.

The chain recombines TRBV4-2 with TRBJ2-1, with 11 bases matching TRBD1. After removal of 0 bases from V and 9 bases from J, the junction contained 13 bases not matched to a gene. Germline CDR1 reads LGHNA; CDR2 reads YNFKEQ. The CDR3 spans 18 residues. CDR3 sequence reads: CASSQDRRGTGGETEQFF. DNA for the CDR3: TGTGCCAGCAGCCAAGATAGGAGGGGGACAGGGGGAGAAACTGAGCAGTTCTTC.

The chain recombines TRBV7-2 with TRBJ2-3; TRBD1 might be the D (5 bases). There are 17 residues in the CDR3. In germline, CDR1 is SGHTA, CDR2 FQGNSA. V shed 3 bases and J shed 0 bases, with 16 bases lying between them. The CDR3 is CASSFHAQATSTDTQYF. The CDR3, as DNA: TGTGCCAGCAGCTTCCACGCACAGGCAACTAGCACAGATACGCAGTATTTT.

The chain recombines TRBV18 with TRBJ1-6; 9 bases agree with TRBD1. After removal of 2 bases from V and 9 bases from J, the junction contained 2 bases not matched to a gene. CDR1 is KGHSH and CDR2 is LQKENI in the germline V gene. This CDR3 is 14 amino acids long. The CDR3 here is CASSPTGGGSPLHF. In DNA, the CDR3 is TGTGCCAGCTCACCAACAGGGGGCGGTTCACCCCTCCACTTT. Variable domain in full (rest from reference TRBV18 and TRBJ1-6): NAGVMQNPRHLVRRRGQEARLRCSPMKGHSHVYWYRQLPEEGLKFMVYLQKENIIDESGMPKERFSAEFPKEGPSILRIQQVVRGDSAAYFCASSPTGGGSPLHFGNGTRLTVT.

The chain carries TRBV24-1 and TRBJ1-2; no firm D call. The CDR3 has 13 residues. V dropped 4 bases and J dropped 0 bases, with 5 bases sitting between them. CDR1 KGHDR and CDR2 SFDVKD come from the germline V gene. The CDR3 loop reads CATSDGTNYGYTF. In nucleotides, the CDR3 is TGTGCCACCAGTGACGGTACTAACTATGGCTACACCTTC.

This clonotype was observed a handful of times. The rearrangement joins TRBV6-5 to TRBJ1-6; 7 nucleotides align to TRBD1. V shed 4 bases, J shed 10 bases, and the junction held 10 bases outside the gene matches. Germline V gene lookup returns CDR1 MNHEY and CDR2 SVGAGI. The CDR3 consists of 15 residues. The CDR3 DNA sequence: TGTGCCAGCAGTTTCAGACAGGGCAAGGGCTCACCCCTCCACTTT. Translation gives CASSFRQGKGSPLHF.

This chain links TRBV20-1 with TRBJ1-2, with TRBD1 matching 10 bases. Germline values: CDR1 DFQATT, CDR2 SNEGSKA (reference sequence). The CDR3 has 16 amino acids. The J segment lost 2 bases and the V segment lost 5 bases, leaving 11 bases of the junction unmatched. CDR3 bases: TGCAGTGCTGCGATTCTACCGGGACAGGGGAACTATGGCTACACCTTC. Amino acid sequence: CSAAILPGQGNYGYTF.